This is a list of T cell receptor beta chains from one sample in a study of blood T cell repertoires in COVID-19. Clones were sequenced by immunoSEQ multiplex PCR, and TCRdb holds only the in-frame ones, with some missing. This repertoire shows hundreds of thousands of clones, about nine tenths found once; its top ten account for around 4%. The sequenced sample was PBMCs or T cells enriched from blood (not recorded which). These receptor sequences come from a young man who had recovered from COVID-19. The CDR3 runs from the conserved cysteine through the conserved F or W. The D gene is left open where the match is weak. Part of the rows lack a size; the others show once, few, many or a class for expanded clones.

clone_size: -
v_call: TRBV10-1
j_call: TRBJ2-7
d_call: TRBD2
cdr3_aa: CASAVAGAGEQYF
cdr3_nt: TGCGCCAGCGCGGTAGCGGGAGCAGGCGAGCAGTACTTC

clone_size: -
v_call: TRBV21-1
j_call: TRBJ1-5
d_call: -
cdr3_aa: CASRTGTTPSYSNQPQHF
cdr3_nt: TGTGCCAGCAGAACTGGGACAACCCCCTCGTATAGCAATCAGCCCCAGCATTTT

clone_size: -
v_call: TRBV5-1
j_call: TRBJ1-4
d_call: TRBD1
cdr3_aa: CASSLGQGREKLFF
cdr3_nt: TGCGCCAGCAGCTTGGGACAGGGGCGGGAAAAACTGTTTTTT

clone_size: -
v_call: TRBV5-4
j_call: TRBJ1-3
d_call: -
cdr3_aa: CASSLGGNTIYF
cdr3_nt: TGTGCCAGCAGCCTAGGTGGAAACACCATATATTTT

clone_size: -
v_call: TRBV14
j_call: TRBJ1-4
d_call: -
cdr3_aa: CASSQLDLGGEKLFF
cdr3_nt: TGTGCCAGCAGCCAATTGGACTTAGGAGGTGAAAAACTGTTTTTT

clone_size: -
v_call: TRBV20-1
j_call: TRBJ2-7
d_call: TRBD1
cdr3_aa: CSASAPGTGRYEQYF
cdr3_nt: TGCAGTGCTAGTGCTCCCGGGACAGGGCGCTACGAGCAGTACTTC

clone_size: once
v_call: TRBV6-5
j_call: TRBJ1-6
d_call: -
cdr3_aa: CASSYSAPTAQVHF
cdr3_nt: TGTGCCAGCAGTTACTCGGCTCCGACGGCCCAGGTCCACTTT

clone_size: -
v_call: TRBV18
j_call: TRBJ1-5
d_call: -
cdr3_aa: CASSPSVGGANQPQHF
cdr3_nt: TGTGCCAGCTCACCCTCCGTGGGGGGGGCCAATCAGCCCCAGCATTTT

clone_size: -
v_call: TRBV4-1
j_call: TRBJ2-3
d_call: -
cdr3_aa: CASRVGARMSTDTQYF
cdr3_nt: TGCGCCAGCAGGGTTGGCGCGAGGATGAGCACAGATACGCAGTATTTT

clone_size: once
v_call: TRBV27
j_call: TRBJ1-3
d_call: -
cdr3_aa: CASSFRGPSLSSGNTIYF
cdr3_nt: TGTGCCAGCAGTTTCAGGGGTCCCTCACTGTCCTCTGGAAACACCATATATTTT

clone_size: -
v_call: TRBV27
j_call: TRBJ2-7
d_call: -
cdr3_aa: CASSSHGAYEQYF
cdr3_nt: TGTGCCAGCAGTTCCCACGGAGCCTACGAGCAGTACTTC

clone_size: -
v_call: TRBV7-8
j_call: TRBJ2-7
d_call: -
cdr3_aa: CASSLVQGSSYEQYF
cdr3_nt: TGTGCCAGCAGCTTAGTGCAGGGGAGCTCCTACGAGCAGTACTTC

clone_size: -
v_call: TRBV2
j_call: TRBJ2-1
d_call: TRBD2
cdr3_aa: CASSSPPTSLPFF
cdr3_nt: TGTGCCAGCAGTTCGCCCCCGACTAGCCTCCCGTTCTTC

clone_size: -
v_call: TRBV5-6
j_call: TRBJ1-4
d_call: -
cdr3_aa: CASSLAGSKLFF
cdr3_nt: TGTGCCAGCAGCTTGGCCGGGTCGAAACTGTTTTTT

clone_size: -
v_call: TRBV5-4
j_call: TRBJ2-1
d_call: -
cdr3_aa: CASSPQLQLTYNEQFF
cdr3_nt: TGTGCCAGCAGCCCCCAACTCCAACTCACCTACAATGAGCAGTTCTTC

clone_size: few
v_call: TRBV6-5
j_call: TRBJ1-1
d_call: -
cdr3_aa: CASSYRVQYTEAFF
cdr3_nt: TGTGCCAGCAGTTACCGGGTTCAGTACACTGAAGCTTTCTTT

clone_size: -
v_call: TRBV6-1
j_call: TRBJ1-5
d_call: TRBD1
cdr3_aa: CASSEGDRGGQPQHF
cdr3_nt: TGTGCCAGCAGTGAAGGTGACAGGGGGGGTCAGCCCCAGCATTTT

clone_size: -
v_call: TRBV4-1
j_call: TRBJ1-2
d_call: -
cdr3_aa: CASSQVPGTNYGYTF
cdr3_nt: TGCGCCAGCAGCCAAGTGCCAGGTACTAACTATGGCTACACCTTC

clone_size: -
v_call: TRBV11-2
j_call: TRBJ1-2
d_call: TRBD1
cdr3_aa: CASSPDRGRGYTF
cdr3_nt: TGTGCCAGCAGCCCAGACAGGGGCCGTGGCTACACCTTC

clone_size: -
v_call: TRBV28
j_call: TRBJ2-5
d_call: -
cdr3_aa: CASSLQVQETQYF
cdr3_nt: TGTGCCAGCAGTTTACAGGTCCAAGAGACCCAGTACTTC

clone_size: -
v_call: TRBV29-1
j_call: TRBJ2-7
d_call: TRBD1
cdr3_aa: CSVADRVYEQYF
cdr3_nt: TGCAGCGTTGCGGACAGGGTCTACGAGCAGTACTTC

clone_size: -
v_call: TRBV10-2
j_call: TRBJ1-5
d_call: TRBD1
cdr3_aa: CASRRSRGANQPQHF
cdr3_nt: TGCGCCAGCAGACGTTCCAGGGGGGCGAATCAGCCCCAGCATTTT

clone_size: -
v_call: TRBV6-4
j_call: TRBJ2-3
d_call: TRBD1
cdr3_aa: CASSETGSTDTQYF
cdr3_nt: TGTGCCAGCAGTGAGACAGGGAGCACAGATACGCAGTATTTT

clone_size: -
v_call: TRBV10-3
j_call: TRBJ1-2
d_call: TRBD1
cdr3_aa: CAISESLDAERGQGYTF
cdr3_nt: TGTGCCATCAGTGAGTCACTGGACGCCGAAAGGGGGCAGGGCTACACCTTC

clone_size: -
v_call: TRBV5-6
j_call: TRBJ1-6
d_call: -
cdr3_aa: CASTFLPKRGFGNSPLHF
cdr3_nt: TGTGCCAGCACCTTTCTTCCAAAGCGGGGGTTCGGGAATTCACCCCTCCACTTT

clone_size: -
v_call: TRBV10-2
j_call: TRBJ2-1
d_call: -
cdr3_aa: CASSARGDYNEQFF
cdr3_nt: TGCGCCAGCAGTGCCCGCGGGGACTACAATGAGCAGTTCTTC

clone_size: -
v_call: TRBV27
j_call: TRBJ2-6
d_call: -
cdr3_aa: CASSQGISGANVLTF
cdr3_nt: TGTGCCAGCAGCCAGGGGATCTCTGGGGCCAACGTCCTGACTTTC

clone_size: -
v_call: TRBV5-1
j_call: TRBJ2-3
d_call: -
cdr3_aa: CASSRGGKPPQYF
cdr3_nt: TGCGCCAGCAGCAGGGGGGGGAAACCGCCGCAGTATTTT

clone_size: -
v_call: TRBV7-2
j_call: TRBJ1-5
d_call: TRBD1
cdr3_aa: CASSLMPRGQVQPQHF
cdr3_nt: TGTGCCAGCAGCCTGATGCCCAGGGGGCAAGTTCAGCCCCAGCATTTT

clone_size: -
v_call: TRBV27
j_call: TRBJ2-6
d_call: -
cdr3_aa: CASSSQGTGANVLTF
cdr3_nt: TGTGCCAGCAGTTCCCAGGGCACTGGGGCCAACGTCCTGACTTTC

clone_size: -
v_call: TRBV25-1
j_call: TRBJ2-3
d_call: -
cdr3_aa: CASSEWSGALTDTQYF
cdr3_nt: TGTGCCAGCAGTGAATGGAGTGGTGCCCTCACAGATACGCAGTATTTT

clone_size: -
v_call: TRBV10-2
j_call: TRBJ2-1
d_call: TRBD2
cdr3_aa: CASGLAGGNEQFF
cdr3_nt: TGCGCCAGTGGACTAGCGGGGGGGAATGAGCAGTTCTTC

clone_size: -
v_call: TRBV4-1
j_call: TRBJ1-6
d_call: -
cdr3_aa: CASSQREIINSPLHF
cdr3_nt: TGCGCCAGCAGCCAACGGGAGATTATTAATTCACCCCTCCACTTT

clone_size: -
v_call: TRBV19
j_call: TRBJ2-1
d_call: TRBD2
cdr3_aa: CASSPTSGGVNEQFF
cdr3_nt: TGTGCCAGTAGTCCGACTAGCGGGGGTGTCAATGAGCAGTTCTTC

clone_size: -
v_call: TRBV3-1/TRBV3-2
j_call: TRBJ1-2
d_call: -
cdr3_aa: CASSQLPGRWAYGYTF
cdr3_nt: TGTGCCAGCAGCCAACTTCCAGGGAGGTGGGCCTATGGCTACACCTTC

clone_size: -
v_call: TRBV10-1
j_call: TRBJ2-2
d_call: TRBD2
cdr3_aa: CASRGTSGRDTGELFF
cdr3_nt: TGCGCCAGCAGGGGGACTAGCGGGAGAGACACCGGGGAGCTGTTTTTT

clone_size: -
v_call: TRBV29-1
j_call: TRBJ2-1
d_call: TRBD2
cdr3_aa: CSARLAGESNEQFF
cdr3_nt: TGCAGCGCCCGACTAGCGGGAGAAAGCAATGAGCAGTTCTTC

clone_size: few
v_call: TRBV30
j_call: TRBJ1-6
d_call: TRBD1
cdr3_aa: CAWSITGGGSSYNSPLHF
cdr3_nt: TGTGCCTGGAGTATCACAGGGGGCGGGAGCTCCTATAATTCACCCCTCCACTTT

clone_size: -
v_call: TRBV2
j_call: TRBJ2-1
d_call: TRBD2
cdr3_aa: CASSEVLAGYNEQFF
cdr3_nt: TGTGCCAGCAGTGAAGTACTAGCGGGGTACAATGAGCAGTTCTTC

clone_size: -
v_call: TRBV6-5
j_call: TRBJ2-2
d_call: TRBD1
cdr3_aa: CASTRQGEGSGELFF
cdr3_nt: TGTGCCAGCACCCGACAGGGGGAAGGATCCGGGGAGCTGTTTTTT

clone_size: -
v_call: TRBV28
j_call: TRBJ2-7
d_call: TRBD2
cdr3_aa: CASSFGLAENYEQYF
cdr3_nt: TGTGCCAGCAGTTTCGGACTAGCGGAGAACTACGAGCAGTACTTC

clone_size: -
v_call: TRBV6-5
j_call: TRBJ2-1
d_call: TRBD2
cdr3_aa: CASSYSGASSYNEQFF
cdr3_nt: TGTGCCAGCAGTTACAGCGGGGCGAGCTCCTACAATGAGCAGTTCTTC